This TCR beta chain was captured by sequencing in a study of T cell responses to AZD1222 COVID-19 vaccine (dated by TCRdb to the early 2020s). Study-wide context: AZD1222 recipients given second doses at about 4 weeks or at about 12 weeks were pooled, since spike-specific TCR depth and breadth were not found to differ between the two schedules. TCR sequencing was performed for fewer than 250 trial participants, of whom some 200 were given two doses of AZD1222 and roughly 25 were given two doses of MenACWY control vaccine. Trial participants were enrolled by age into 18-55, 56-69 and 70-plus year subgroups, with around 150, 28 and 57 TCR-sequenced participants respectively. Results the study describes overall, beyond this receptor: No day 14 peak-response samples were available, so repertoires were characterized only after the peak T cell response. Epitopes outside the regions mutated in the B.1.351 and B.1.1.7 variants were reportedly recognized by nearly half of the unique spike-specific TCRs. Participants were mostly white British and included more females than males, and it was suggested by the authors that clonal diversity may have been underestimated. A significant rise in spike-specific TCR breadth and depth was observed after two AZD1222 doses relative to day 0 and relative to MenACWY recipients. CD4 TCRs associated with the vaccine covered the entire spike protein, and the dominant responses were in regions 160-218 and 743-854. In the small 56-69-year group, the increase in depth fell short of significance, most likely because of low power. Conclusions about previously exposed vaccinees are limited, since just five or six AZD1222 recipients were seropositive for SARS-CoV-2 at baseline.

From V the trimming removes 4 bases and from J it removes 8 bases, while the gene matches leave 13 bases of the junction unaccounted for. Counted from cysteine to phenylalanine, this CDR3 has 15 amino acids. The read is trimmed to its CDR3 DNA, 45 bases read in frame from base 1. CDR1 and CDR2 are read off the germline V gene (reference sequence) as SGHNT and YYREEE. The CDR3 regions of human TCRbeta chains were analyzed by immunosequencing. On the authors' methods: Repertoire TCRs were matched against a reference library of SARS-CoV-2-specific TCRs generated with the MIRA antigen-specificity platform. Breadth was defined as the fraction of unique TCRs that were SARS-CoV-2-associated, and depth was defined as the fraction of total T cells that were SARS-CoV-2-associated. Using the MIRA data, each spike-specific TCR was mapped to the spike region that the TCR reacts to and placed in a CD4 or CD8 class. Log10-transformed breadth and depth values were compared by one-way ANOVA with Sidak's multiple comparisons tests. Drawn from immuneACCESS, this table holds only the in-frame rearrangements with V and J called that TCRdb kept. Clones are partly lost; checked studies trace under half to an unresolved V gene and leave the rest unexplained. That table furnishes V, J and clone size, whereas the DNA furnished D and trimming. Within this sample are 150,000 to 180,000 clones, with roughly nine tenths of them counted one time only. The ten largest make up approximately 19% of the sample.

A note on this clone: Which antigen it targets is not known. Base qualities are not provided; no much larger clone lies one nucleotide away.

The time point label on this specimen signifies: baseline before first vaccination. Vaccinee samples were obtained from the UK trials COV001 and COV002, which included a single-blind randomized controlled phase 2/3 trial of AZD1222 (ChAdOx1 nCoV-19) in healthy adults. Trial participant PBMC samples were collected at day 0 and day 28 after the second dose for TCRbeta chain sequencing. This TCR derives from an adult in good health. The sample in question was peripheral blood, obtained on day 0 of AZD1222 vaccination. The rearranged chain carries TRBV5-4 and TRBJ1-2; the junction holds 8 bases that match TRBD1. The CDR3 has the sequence CASSQISQGVRGYTF. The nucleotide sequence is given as TGTGCCAGCAGCCAGATCTCACAGGGGGTGAGAGGCTACACCTTC.